This TCR beta chain comes out of a study of Graves' ophthalmopathy and Graves' hyperthyroidism (dated 2018 in TCRdb). General notes on the study: Peripheral blood was collected at initial diagnosis, prior to any treatment. The study used TCR beta repertoire signatures to distinguish Graves' ophthalmopathy from Graves' hyperthyroidism and to predict progression to ophthalmopathy. In total, around 140 blood samples were TCR-sequenced: 43 ophthalmopathy, 75 hyperthyroidism and some 17 hyperthyroidism-to-ophthalmopathy patients. To explore V-J signatures distinguishing ophthalmopathy from hyperthyroidism, a discovery set of around 97 patients (roughly 44 ophthalmopathy, 55 to 60 stable hyperthyroidism) was enrolled. The independent validation cohort included 18 to 20 hyperthyroidism patients plus 17 patients who later progressed from hyperthyroidism to ophthalmopathy. In more than five hyperthyroidism patients, T-cell repertoires of thyroid tissue and blood were compared. Following sample collection, hyperthyroidism patients were given methimazole at a starting dose of 30 mg daily, and ophthalmopathy patients were given high-dose intravenous methylprednisolone. The roughly 99 discovery patients were divided at random into training and test sets in a 7:3 ratio. Broader findings and caveats from the paper: Ophthalmopathy was separated from stable hyperthyroidism by the 13-signature model with about 88% sensitivity and just under 84% specificity in cross-validation and with 80%/75% in the test set. No statistical method was used to set the sample size in advance, and the investigators knew which group each participant was assigned to. In validation, the model predicted ophthalmopathy progression with about 71% sensitivity and 72.22% specificity; some 13 predicted patients were CT-confirmed with GO in a median of around 6 months. Most of the expanded thyroid clonotypes with a frequency above 0.001 were also detected in blood, and it was suggested that the thyroid immune response may be reflected by blood repertoires.

Taken from the germline V gene (reference sequence), the CDR1 and CDR2 loops are DFQATT and SNEGSKA. The CDR3, cysteine through phenylalanine, is 14 amino acids long. Kept here is only the CDR3 DNA, which spans 42 bases and is read in frame from base 1. Trimming removed 4 bases from V and 1 base from J; the gene matches leave 3 bases unexplained. TCR beta CDR3 regions were amplified from RNA transcripts for repertoire sequencing. The first round of RT-PCR was done with HTBI primers and the Qiagen OneStep RT-PCR kit, and was followed by a second round of multiplex PCR, then size selection and purification. Sequencing of the libraries was carried out on an Illumina HiSeq2000 in paired-end mode with 100 bp reads. The published analysis was carried out like this. SOAPnuke was used to process the reads, removing any read that contained adapters or uncalled bases, had a mean Phred below 15, or lacked an exact match to the constant primer or identifier. COPE v1.2.5 was used to merge high-quality paired reads. Clonotypes were defined as unique nucleotide sequences and were aligned to IMGT TRB V, D and J references using MiTCR v1.1. The analysis was limited to V-J combinations with a frequency above 0.0001, which together covered 99.2% of the repertoires. For each V-J combination, a TCR clonal expansion and chaos score was defined as the ratio of F50 clonal expansion to chaos observed in the TCRdist matrix. Welch's t-statistics and random forest were used to narrow the features down to around 12 V-J combinations, which were then fed into a naive Bayes classifier. The Morisita-Horn index was used to measure how similar the thyroid and blood repertoires were. Starting from the raw public reads, TCRdb applied fastp trimming at Q25, assembled clones with MiXCR and retained in-frame beta chains. Rows with one shared CDR3 protein collapse into an entry with the most common genes and DNA. V and J calls and clone size were set by TCRdb, not the authors. The sample data list hundreds of thousands of distinct CDR3 sequences, and approximately 21% of these were observed just once. The leading ten clones occupy approximately 6.5% of the sample.

A note on this clonotype: Its antigen is currently not known. No qualities accompany the bases; no much larger clone lies one base away.

Hyperthyroidism was considered stable if no progression to ophthalmopathy occurred within 18 months of follow-up. Hyperthyroidism patients were newly diagnosed, with disease duration under 2 months, and aged 18 to 65 years. Anyone with other autoimmune diseases, uncontrolled infections, pregnancy or lactation was excluded from the study. Clinical symptoms, serum thyroxine, TRAb, thyroid ultrasound and orbital computed tomography formed the basis of the diagnosis. Ficoll-Paque density gradient centrifugation was used to isolate PBMCs from about 9 ml of fresh peripheral blood. Trizol reagent was used to extract the total RNA, and its quality was then checked on an Agilent 2100 Bioanalyzer.

The sequenced sample consisted of peripheral blood. The chain couples TRBV20-1 to TRBJ1-5, with TRBD1 identical over 8 junction bases. The clonotype comes from a woman aged 18-29 years with stable Graves' hyperthyroidism. Some clones in this sample may be carry-over from other donors' samples. Donor details come from another sample of the same person, matched by shared clones. The CDR3 region reads CSATRGPSNQPQHF. The DNA reads TGCAGTGCTACCAGGGGGCCGAGCAATCAGCCCCAGCATTTT.